This entry is about one T cell receptor (beta chain). Assay used: immunoSEQ multiplex PCR; TCRdb lists only in-frame clones, some missing. This sample has more than 90,000 clones, with about 91% found just once. The data were taken from a study of T cell changes during pregnancy in multiple sclerosis. Deletions cut 5 bases from V and 4 bases from J, with 7 bases between. This CDR3 spans 13 amino acids. Germline V gene sequence: CDR1 SGHTS, CDR2 YDEGEE. This chain connects TRBV5-8 to TRBJ2-6; D not resolved. The sample in question was peripheral blood, obtained in the second trimester of pregnancy. This receptor was taken from a female donor with multiple sclerosis, enrolled in a pregnancy study. The CDR3 DNA is TGTGCCAGCAGTTTTGTAGGGGCCAACGTCCTGACTTTC. Amino acid sequence: CASSFVGANVLTF.